This T cell receptor (beta chain) was documented in a study of OX40 agonist ivuxolimab in advanced cancers. Regarding the complete study: Ivuxolimab was a fully human IgG2 agonistic monoclonal antibody targeting the costimulatory receptor OX40 (CD134). Intravenous ivuxolimab was administered to patients every 2 weeks at six dose levels: 0.01, 0.1, 0.3, 1.5, 3 and 10 mg/kg. Of the roughly 54 patients in dose escalation, 19 had hepatocellular carcinoma, some 15 had melanoma, 9 had renal cell carcinoma and 9 had head and neck cancer. In the dose-escalation cohort, 82.7% of patients were male, and the mean age was approximately 60 years, with a range of about 23 to 80. Prior anti-PD-1, anti-PD-L1 or anti-CTLA-4 therapy was permitted, and 35% to 40% of dose-escalation patients had received checkpoint inhibitors. Partial responses occurred in three dose-escalation patients, of whom one had hepatocellular carcinoma and two had cutaneous melanoma. Peripheral TCRbeta sequencing aimed to test whether ivuxolimab altered TCR sequence diversity and caused clonal T-cell expansion. The paper covers the monotherapy dose-escalation part of the phase I ivuxolimab trial, which included N of about 51 patients. General study outcomes and caveats: In partial responders in the 0.1-3.0 mg/kg groups, normalized peripheral clonal expansion was found to be among the lowest, especially among CD8+ T cells. Low levels of normalized T-cell clonal expansion were also seen in some patients who did not respond. On average, CD8+ T cells showed more expanded clones than CD4+ T cells after ivuxolimab. At doses of 0.1 to 3.0 mg/kg, clonal expansion of both CD4+ and CD8+ T cells in blood was seen between baseline and week 6. Antigen specificity was not determined for the clonally expanded peripheral T cells.

In the case of this clone: Its antigen specificity is not known. No base quality information exists; no much larger clone differs at one position.

The CDR3 sequence holds 13 residues, the cysteine and phenylalanine included. Only the CDR3 DNA stays, 39 bases, in frame from base 1. Sequences MDHEN (CDR1) and SYDVKM (CDR2) are obtained from the germline V gene. V is reduced by 6 bases and J by 1 base, leaving a spacing of 7 bases between them. The trial excluded patients who had a history of autoimmune disease or were on systemic immunosuppression. Peripheral blood for TCR sequencing was collected from all dose cohorts at baseline, on cycle 4 day 1, and on cycle 7 day 1. The samples were taken from a phase I, first-in-human, multicenter, open-label dose-escalation trial of ivuxolimab. Adults with locally advanced or metastatic melanoma, renal cell carcinoma, hepatocellular carcinoma or head and neck squamous cell carcinoma were enrolled in the trial. Before TCR sequencing, CD4+ T cells and CD8+ T cells were sorted from peripheral blood as separate populations.

For sequencing of the TCRbeta CDR3 region, genomic DNA was extracted from the sorted cells. TCRbeta CDR3 regions were sequenced using the immunoSEQ Assay. TCRdb's version of the immuneACCESS table is confined to in-frame rearrangements and falls short of the full clone set. An unresolved V gene accounts for under half of the shortfall where checked; the remainder is of unknown origin. This sample comprises roughly 70,000 clones, roughly 85% of them detected only once. 0.5% to 0.55% of the sample is in the top ten clones. The TCR comes from an adult with an advanced solid tumor such as melanoma, head and neck, liver or kidney cancer. The sequence links TRBV28 to TRBJ1-5, with the D segment identity uncertain. The material was CD4+ or CD8+ T cells sorted from blood, obtained in a trial of the OX40 agonist ivuxolimab. For the CDR3, the sequence is CASSPFSNQPQHF. The nucleotide sequence is TGTGCCAGCAGCCCCTTCAGCAATCAGCCCCAGCATTTT.